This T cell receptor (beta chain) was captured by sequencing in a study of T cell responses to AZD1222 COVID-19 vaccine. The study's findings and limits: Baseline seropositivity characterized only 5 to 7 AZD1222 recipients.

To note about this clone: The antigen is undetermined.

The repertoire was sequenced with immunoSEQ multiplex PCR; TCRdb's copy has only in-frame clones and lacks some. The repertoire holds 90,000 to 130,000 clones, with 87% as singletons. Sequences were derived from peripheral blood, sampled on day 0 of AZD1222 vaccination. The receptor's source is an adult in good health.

Here the CDR3 DNA reads TGTGCCAGCAGCCAAACTTCGCTCGGTGGCTACACCTTC. Protein: CASSQTSLGGYTF. J is TRBJ1-2 and V is TRBV3-1 (or the pseudogene TRBV3-2); D is ambiguous. Germline V gene sequence: CDR1 LGHDT, CDR2 YNNKEL (reference sequence). V lost 2 bases and J 7 bases, leaving 11 bases between the germline ends. This CDR3 comprises 13 residues.